This note documents a single T cell receptor (beta chain) sequence. CDR1 MGHDK and CDR2 SYGVNS come from the germline V gene. V was clipped by 6 bases and J by 4 bases, with 15 bases between them. There are 14 residues in the CDR3. The data were produced by immunoSEQ multiplex PCR, yet TCRdb's version contains in-frame clones alone and is incomplete. In the table there are 100,000 to 150,000 clones, more than 70% of which are singletons. The data are from a study of control samples from healthy donors and cancer patients. The sample was blood. The chain couples TRBV25-1 to TRBJ1-1; maybe TRBD1 (6 bases). This clonotype was obtained from a man between 60 and 75 years old in good health. Here the CDR3 reads CASSPYSGATEAFF. In nucleotides, the CDR3 is TGTGCCAGCAGCCCCTATTCAGGGGCCACTGAAGCTTTCTTT.